This TCR beta chain derives from a study of radiotherapy plus CTLA-4 blockade in lung cancer. Germline lookup yields CDR1 LGHNA and CDR2 YSLEER. Trimming cost V 1 base and J 3 bases; bases outside gene matches: 8. The CDR3 is 16 residues long. Some clones are missing from TCRdb's copy, which holds only in-frame ones; the method was immunoSEQ multiplex PCR. The sample includes tens of thousands of clones, 65% to 85% of them seen just once. Each patient with chemo-refractory metastatic non-small-cell lung cancer was treated with focal radiation plus CTLA-4 blockade using ipilimumab. Study observations and caveats: Radiotherapy plus ipilimumab was followed by expansion in blood of tumor-derived TCR clones. The best prediction of response reportedly came from early blood T cell clone dynamics, with interferon-beta.

For this clone: Its specificity is unknown.

The sequenced sample was peripheral blood, obtained from a patient treated with radiotherapy plus ipilimumab. This TCR was sampled from a human donor with non-small cell lung cancer whose response to radiotherapy plus ipilimumab could not be evaluated. Some clones in this sample may be carry-over from other donors' samples. The V gene is TRBV4-3, the J gene TRBJ1-2, with 7 bases lining up with TRBD1. In DNA, the CDR3 is TGCGCCAGCAGCCAAGGGGGGTCCGGGACAGACTATGGCTACACCTTC. Amino acid sequence: CASSQGGSGTDYGYTF.